The 22 T cell receptor beta chains listed next were all sequenced from one sample in a study of T cells in tuberculosis. Some clones are missing from TCRdb's copy, which holds only in-frame ones; the method was immunoSEQ multiplex PCR. The data show under 50,000 clones, roughly 94% seen once. Documented time point: new active TB diagnosis, blood taken before or within 7 days of starting treatment. Sequences were derived from PBMCs, sampled at tuberculosis diagnosis. All receptors derive from an adult with tuberculosis.

The chain carries TRBV18 and TRBJ2-1, with 9 nucleotides matching TRBD2. CDR1 and CDR2 (germline): KGHSH, LQKENI. The V gene end was trimmed by 6 bases and the J gene end by 6 bases; junction bases not matched to a gene: 12. This CDR3 contains 16 residues. In DNA, the CDR3 is TGTGCCAGCTCCTCAACGGGGAGCGGGGGGAGCAATGAGCAGTTCTTC. Its translation: CASSSTGSGGSNEQFF.

The CDR3 sequence is CASSQERGEKLFF. The CDR3 DNA is TGCGCCAGCAGCCAAGAGCGAGGAGAAAAACTGTTTTTT. The J gene is TRBJ1-4, the V gene TRBV4-1; D call uncertain. V was pared by 0 bases and J by 8 bases, with 7 bases between. This CDR3 region has 13 residues. Germline V gene lookup returns CDR1 MGHRA and CDR2 YSYEKL.

J is TRBJ1-1 and V is TRBV4-1, with D maybe TRBD1 (6 bases). This CDR3 region has 14 residues. Trimming shortened V by 0 bases and J by 6 bases, and 11 bases separated the two germline ends. Germline V gene lookup returns CDR1 MGHRA and CDR2 YSYEKL. The CDR3, as DNA: TGCGCCAGCAGCCAAGACAGGGGAAGGTCTGAAGCTTTCTTT. It codes for CASSQDRGRSEAFF.

J is TRBJ1-5 and V is TRBV10-3; D may be TRBD1 (6 bases). The CDR3 covers 15 residues. In germline, CDR1 is ENHRY, CDR2 SYGVKD. Trimming pared 0 bases from V and 3 bases from J, leaving 9 bases between. CDR3 in DNA: TGTGCCATCAGTGAGTCACAGGGACCCAATCAGCCCCAGCATTTT. Its protein is CAISESQGPNQPQHF.

V and J are TRBV5-1 and TRBJ2-7, with a weak D call TRBD1 (6 bases). The germline V gene encodes CDR1 SGHRS and CDR2 YFSETQ. Trimming took off 3 bases at V and 1 base at J, with 14 bases between the two ends. CDR3 size: 15 residues. CDR3 in amino acids: CASSWQGSGSYEQYF. The CDR3 DNA reads as TGCGCCAGCAGCTGGCAGGGGTCCGGATCCTACGAGCAGTACTTC.

The chain carries TRBV9 and TRBJ2-3, with D maybe TRBD1 (5 bases). Germline V gene data show CDR1 as SGDLS and CDR2 as YYNGEE. Between the trimmed V and J ends, which lost 0 bases and 4 bases, there was a span of 12 bases. The CDR3 sequence is 15 residues long. CDR3 sequence (DNA): TGTGCCAGCAGCGTAGAAGGGGTCTCACCAGATACGCAGTATTTT. Its translation is CASSVEGVSPDTQYF.

V is TRBV27 and J is TRBJ2-1; TRBD2 aligns across 10 bases. V lost 6 bases to trimming and J lost 6 bases; unmatched junction nucleotides: 5. The CDR3 consists of 14 residues. Germline-derived CDR1 and CDR2 are MNHEY and SMNVEV (reference sequence). The CDR3 region is CASRQSGGGNEQFF. CDR3 sequence (DNA): TGTGCCAGCAGGCAAAGCGGGGGGGGCAATGAGCAGTTCTTC.

V is TRBV6-4 and J is TRBJ1-1; weak D call: TRBD1 (6 bases). Germline CDR1 MRHNA, CDR2 SNTAGT. The CDR3 totals 15 residues. The ends were cut back, 0 bases at V and 5 bases at J, with 13 bases in the middle. CDR3 bases: TGTGCCAGCAGTGACTCGAATGGGGGCGGTACTGAAGCTTTCTTT. Encoded protein: CASSDSNGGGTEAFF.

The chain employs TRBV6-1 and TRBJ1-4; a weak D match, TRBD1 (5 bases). V lost 1 base, J lost 5 bases, and 14 bases lay in between. The germline V gene has CDR1 MNHNS and CDR2 SASEGT. The CDR3 has 16 amino acids. In nucleotides, the CDR3 is TGTGCCAGCAGTGAAGGGAGGGGCAGGGAAAATGAAAAACTGTTTTTT. Protein product: CASSEGRGRENEKLFF.

This clone came up once. The chain joins TRBV9 to TRBJ1-2; D is unresolved. Trimming left V 1 base short and J 8 bases short, with 9 bases between. The CDR3 is 12 residues long. The germline CDR1 and CDR2 sequences are SGDLS and YYNGEE. CDR3 in DNA: TGTGCCAGCAGCGTATTGGTGCGGGGCTACACCTTC. Translation gives CASSVLVRGYTF.

This chain links TRBV10-3 with TRBJ1-3, with TRBD1 matching 10 bases. Germline CDR1 is ENHRY and CDR2 is SYGVKD. The J segment lost 1 base and the V segment lost 5 bases, leaving 5 bases of the junction unmatched. The CDR3 has 16 residues. CDR3 bases: TGTGCCATCAGTTCCGGGACAGGGGAGTCTGGAAACACCATATATTTT. It specifies CAISSGTGESGNTIYF.

The chain combines TRBV5-1 with TRBJ2-7; D not resolved. Germline V gene sequence: CDR1 SGHRS, CDR2 YFSETQ. V was clipped by 4 bases and J by 0 bases, with 5 bases between them. The CDR3 length is 12 residues. The CDR3 coding sequence is TGCGCCAGCAGCATCAGCTCCTACGAGCAGTACTTC. Its protein is CASSISSYEQYF.

The chain recombines TRBV7-2 with TRBJ2-5; D not certain. Germline V gene sequence: CDR1 SGHTA, CDR2 FQGNSA. V lost 3 bases, J lost 5 bases, and 13 bases lay in between. The CDR3 runs to 14 residues. The CDR3 is CASSFLGRSETQYF. In DNA, the CDR3 is TGTGCCAGCAGCTTTCTTGGGCGTTCGGAGACCCAGTACTTC.

The chain has TRBV28 and TRBJ1-1; D remains unclear. Germline assignment: CDR1 MDHEN and CDR2 SYDVKM. CDR3 length: 12 amino acids. V lost 4 bases, J lost 0 bases, and 3 bases lay in between. Here the CDR3 DNA reads TGTGCCAGCAGTTGGCTGAACACTGAAGCTTTCTTT. Amino acids: CASSWLNTEAFF.

The genes are TRBV5-1 and TRBJ2-5; TRBD1 aligns across 10 bases. Germline V gene lookup returns CDR1 SGHRS and CDR2 YFSETQ. V shed 5 bases and J 4 bases; nucleotides not matched to a gene: 11. The CDR3 is made up of 16 amino acids. This chain's CDR3 is CASRPDGDRGPETQYF. The CDR3 nucleotides are TGCGCCAGCAGACCAGATGGCGACAGGGGGCCAGAGACCCAGTACTTC.

The J gene is TRBJ2-1, the V gene TRBV18, with 8 bases aligning to TRBD2. CDR1 KGHSH and CDR2 LQKENI come from the germline V gene. The CDR3 is made up of 15 amino acids. Germline trimming cut 3 bases from V and 0 bases from J; bases unmatched to any gene: 1. The CDR3 reads CASSPGGDSYNEQFF. The DNA for the CDR3 is TGTGCCAGCTCACCCGGGGGGGACTCCTACAATGAGCAGTTCTTC.

The chain carries TRBV18 and TRBJ2-1; unclear D gene. Germline lookup yields CDR1 KGHSH and CDR2 LQKENI. The length of the CDR3 is 13 residues. Trimming removed 3 bases from V and 7 bases from J, with 10 bases in between. This chain's CDR3 is CASSPILVNEQFF. The CDR3 nucleotides are TGTGCCAGCTCACCCATCCTAGTGAATGAGCAGTTCTTC. The whole variable domain, remainder taken from reference TRBV18 and TRBJ2-1, is NAGVMQNPRHLVRRRGQEARLRCSPMKGHSHVYWYRQLPEEGLKFMVYLQKENIIDESGMPKERFSAEFPKEGPSILRIQQVVRGDSAAYFCASSPILVNEQFFGPGTRLTVL.

The rearrangement uses TRBV13 and TRBJ2-3, with D possibly being TRBD2 (6 bases). This CDR3 spans 15 amino acids. Germline-derived CDR1 and CDR2 are PRHDT and FYEKMQ (reference sequence). V was clipped by 4 bases and J by 4 bases, with 15 bases between them. CDR3: CASSSGRTGADTQYF. The CDR3 region has the DNA TGTGCCAGCAGCTCCGGCCGGACGGGGGCAGATACGCAGTATTTT. The full variable domain, its missing parts supplied by reference TRBV13 and TRBJ2-3, is AAGVIQSPRHLIKEKRETATLKCYPIPRHDTVYWYQQGPGQDPQFLISFYEKMQSDKGSIPDRFSAQQFSDYHSELNMSSLELGDSALYFCASSSGRTGADTQYFGPGTRLTVL.

This clone was counted a single time. V gene TRBV6-5 combines with J gene TRBJ1-1; a weak D match, TRBD1 (5 bases). V lost 8 bases and J 7 bases, leaving 20 bases between the germline ends. Germline-derived CDR1 and CDR2 are MNHEY and SVGAGI. The CDR3 totals 14 residues. DNA of the CDR3: TGTGCCAGCTCACCCTGGCAGGGCGATCGTGAAGCTTTCTTT. It codes for CASSPWQGDREAFF.

This chain joins TRBV18 and TRBJ1-5, with unresolved D. In germline, CDR1 is KGHSH, CDR2 LQKENI. Trimming removed 4 bases at V and 2 bases at J, with 12 bases between. The length of the CDR3 is 15 residues. The CDR3 sequence is CASSLSRVGNQPQHF. For the CDR3, the DNA is TGTGCCAGCTCACTGTCCCGGGTGGGCAATCAGCCCCAGCATTTT. Complete variable domain (other parts from reference TRBV18 and TRBJ1-5): NAGVMQNPRHLVRRRGQEARLRCSPMKGHSHVYWYRQLPEEGLKFMVYLQKENIIDESGMPKERFSAEFPKEGPSILRIQQVVRGDSAAYFCASSLSRVGNQPQHFGDGTRLSIL.

The chain has TRBV9 and TRBJ1-5, with TRBD1 matching 8 bases. The CDR3 extends over 23 amino acids. Germline assignment: CDR1 SGDLS and CDR2 YYNGEE. V dropped 6 bases and J dropped 0; count of bases not matched to a gene: 29. The CDR3 DNA reads as TGTGCCAGCACCCTAATTCTTGGACAGGGACTGAGGTTGGCAAAAAATAGCAATCAGCCCCAGCATTTT. Translating it yields CASTLILGQGLRLAKNSNQPQHF.

This chain links TRBV19 with TRBJ1-3; D might be TRBD1 (6 bases). The CDR3 consists of 17 residues. Germline assignment: CDR1 LNHDA and CDR2 SQIVND (reference sequence). V shed 1 base and J shed 0 bases, with 13 bases lying between them. The CDR3 DNA follows: TGTGCCAGTAGTATAGTCTTCGGCAGGGGCTCTGGAAACACCATATATTTT. Protein: CASSIVFGRGSGNTIYF.